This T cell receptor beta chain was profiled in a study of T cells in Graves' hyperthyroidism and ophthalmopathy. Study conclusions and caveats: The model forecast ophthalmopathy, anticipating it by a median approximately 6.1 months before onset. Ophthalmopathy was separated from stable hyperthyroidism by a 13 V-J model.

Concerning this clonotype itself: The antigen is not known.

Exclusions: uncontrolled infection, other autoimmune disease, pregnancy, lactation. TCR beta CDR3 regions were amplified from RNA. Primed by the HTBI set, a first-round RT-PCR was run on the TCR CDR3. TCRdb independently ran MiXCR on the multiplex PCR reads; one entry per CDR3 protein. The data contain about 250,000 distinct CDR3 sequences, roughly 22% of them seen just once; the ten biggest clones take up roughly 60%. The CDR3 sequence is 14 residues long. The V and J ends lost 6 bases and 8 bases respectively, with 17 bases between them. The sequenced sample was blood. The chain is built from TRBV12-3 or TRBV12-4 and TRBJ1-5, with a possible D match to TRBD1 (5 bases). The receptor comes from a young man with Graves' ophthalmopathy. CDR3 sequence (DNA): TGTGCCAGCAGGGGGGGTGGGGGGAGCGAGCCCCAGCATTTT. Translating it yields CASRGGGGSEPQHF.